The next 21 T cell receptor beta chains were all read from a single sample in a study of Graves' ophthalmopathy and Graves' hyperthyroidism. Scientists amplified the TCR beta CDR3 regions from RNA transcripts. HTBI-primed first-round RT-PCR preceded second-round multiplex PCR. TCRdb re-analysed the multiplex PCR reads in MiXCR, keeping a single row per CDR3 protein. Counted here are some 210,000 distinct CDR3 sequences, under 30% occurring once; the ten biggest clones make up about 9.3%. The specimen sequenced was peripheral blood. The receptors were gathered from a man in his fifties or sixties with Graves' ophthalmopathy.

This clonotype was seen at least ten times. DNA for the CDR3: TGCGCCAGCAGCTTAGCCAGCGCGTGGAGAAACACCATATATTTT. It encodes CASSLASAWRNTIYF. V gene TRBV5-1 combines with J gene TRBJ1-3; D remains ambiguous. Germline CDR1 SGHRS, CDR2 YFSETQ. With 2 bases removed from V and 5 bases from J, the gap between germline ends came to 14 bases. The CDR3 contains 15 residues.

This clonotype showed up many times. The chain links TRBV27 to TRBJ1-2; the D gene is possibly TRBD1 (6 bases). With 5 bases removed from V and 7 bases from J, the gap between germline ends came to 26 bases. CDR1 MNHEY and CDR2 SMNVEV come from the germline V gene (reference sequence). This CDR3 contains 17 residues. CDR3 sequence: CASSPLSGGGGMLGYTF. The CDR3 DNA reads TGTGCCAGCAGTCCTCTATCCGGGGGGGGCGGGATGCTTGGCTACACCTTC.

This clonotype was recorded at least ten times. CDR3 DNA: TGCAGTGCTAGAGACAGGGGGACAAGGCGCACTGAAGCTTTCTTT. This gives the protein CSARDRGTRRTEAFF. The chain employs TRBV20-1 and TRBJ1-1; 7 nucleotides agree with TRBD1. Per germline, CDR1 DFQATT and CDR2 SNEGSKA (reference sequence). J was trimmed by 4 bases and V by 0 bases; bases with no gene match: 8. CDR3 length: 15 amino acids.

The chain combines TRBV12-3 or TRBV12-4 with TRBJ2-7; TRBD2 agrees at 7 bases. This CDR3 contains 12 residues. V lost 8 bases and J lost 0; bases outside the gene matches: 1. CDR3 region: CASREDSYEQYF. CDR3 bases: TGTGCCAGCCGGGAGGACTCCTACGAGCAGTACTTC.

The V gene is TRBV6-1, the J gene TRBJ2-7, with D possibly matching TRBD1 (5 bases). The germline V gene encodes CDR1 MNHNS and CDR2 SASEGT. Trimming removed 6 bases from V and 5 bases from J, with 20 bases in between. This CDR3 spans 15 amino acids. The CDR3 nucleotides are TGTGCCAGCAGCTTGGCCTCAGGGATTTTCGACGAGCAGTACTTC. Protein: CASSLASGIFDEQYF.

The sample holds many counts of this clonotype. DNA for the CDR3: TGTGCCAGCAGCACTAACAGGGTATCCAAAAACATTCAGTACTTC. Translation gives CASSTNRVSKNIQYF. The chain employs TRBV28 and TRBJ2-4; the D gene is possibly TRBD1 (6 bases). The V end lost 6 bases, the J end lost 2 bases, and 14 bases lay between the germline ends. In germline, CDR1 is MDHEN, CDR2 SYDVKM. The CDR3 length is 15 residues.

This clonotype has a count of ten or more. The chain uses TRBV12-3 or TRBV12-4 and TRBJ1-1; D remains unclear. Trimming removed 1 base from V and 4 bases from J, with 4 bases in between. The CDR3 has 12 residues. The CDR3 sequence is CASSLVGTEAFF. In nucleotides, the CDR3 is TGTGCCAGCAGTTTAGTGGGCACTGAAGCTTTCTTT.

The rearrangement links TRBV20-1 to TRBJ2-5, with a possible D match to TRBD2 (5 bases). Germline loops: CDR1 DFQATT, CDR2 SNEGSKA (reference sequence). The CDR3 covers 11 residues. The V end lost 3 bases, the J end lost 4 bases, and 6 bases lay between the germline ends. The CDR3, as DNA: TGCAGTGCTAGCGGAGGAGAGACCCAGTACTTC. The encoded protein is CSASGGETQYF.

This clonotype was recorded many times. This chain links TRBV5-1 with TRBJ1-5; D may be TRBD1 (6 bases). Looked up from germline, CDR1 is SGHRS and CDR2 is YFSETQ. Trimming pared 0 bases from V and 9 bases from J, leaving 16 bases between. The CDR3 is made up of 15 amino acids. CDR3 sequence: CASSLAPGDVGPQHF. The CDR3 nucleotides read TGCGCCAGCAGCTTGGCACCAGGGGATGTGGGGCCCCAGCATTTT.

Many counts were recorded for this clonotype. The rearrangement links TRBV4-3 to TRBJ2-7; 8 bases fit TRBD2. The V gene end was trimmed by 4 bases and the J gene end by 2 bases; junction bases not matched to a gene: 10. Germline CDR1 is LGHNA and CDR2 is YSLEER. The CDR3 spans 16 residues. CDR3: CASSPGPGGEAYEQYF. CDR3 in DNA: TGCGCCAGCAGCCCGGGCCCGGGGGGGGAGGCCTACGAGCAGTACTTC.

This clonotype was seen many times. J is TRBJ1-1 and V is TRBV6-1; D is unclear. The germline V and J ends were trimmed by 8 bases and 5 bases, with 15 bases remaining between them. Per germline, CDR1 MNHNS and CDR2 SASEGT. There are 13 residues in the CDR3. CDR3 sequence (DNA): TGTGCCAGCCTTAGGGCCGGCGGGACTGAAGCTTTCTTT. Amino acids: CASLRAGGTEAFF.

This clonotype was observed at least ten times. V usage is TRBV19 and J usage is TRBJ1-5; tentative D call: TRBD1 (5 bases). Germline V lookup: CDR1 LNHDA, CDR2 SQIVND (reference sequence). V lost 2 bases to trimming and J lost 4 bases, with 12 bases between them. CDR3 length: 15 residues. The CDR3 spells CASSISDRNNQPQHF. In nucleotides, the CDR3 is TGTGCCAGTAGTATAAGCGACAGAAATAATCAGCCCCAGCATTTT.

The chain uses TRBV12-5 and TRBJ1-1, with no clear D. Germline V lookup: CDR1 LGHNT, CDR2 FRNRAP. The V and J ends lost 7 bases and 0 bases respectively, with 3 bases between them. CDR3 length equals 11 residues. The CDR3 DNA is TGTGCTAGTGTCTTGAACACTGAAGCTTTCTTT. This encodes CASVLNTEAFF.

The V gene is TRBV6-2 or TRBV6-3, the J gene TRBJ2-2; D might be TRBD2 (6 bases). The CDR3 contains 18 residues. Deletions cut 2 bases from V and 12 bases from J, with 28 bases between. Germline values: CDR1 MNHEY, CDR2 SVGEGT. The CDR3 sequence is CASSYRLRRAGPVRKLFF. The CDR3 nucleotides are TGTGCCAGCAGTTACCGCCTAAGGCGGGCGGGACCAGTGAGGAAGCTGTTTTTT.

The chain joins TRBV27 to TRBJ2-3; the D gene is possibly TRBD2 (6 bases). Looked up from germline, CDR1 is MNHEY and CDR2 is SMNVEV (reference sequence). The CDR3 has 13 residues. V was trimmed by 5 bases and J by 6 bases, leaving 12 bases between them. In DNA form, the CDR3 reads TGTGCCAGCAGTGGGAGGTGGTCGGATACGCAGTATTTT. As protein: CASSGRWSDTQYF.

This clonotype has a count of ten or more. The chain combines TRBV9 with TRBJ2-7, with 11 bases that match TRBD2. The CDR3 has 16 residues. The V gene end was trimmed by 4 bases and the J gene end by 0 bases; junction bases not matched to a gene: 6. In germline, CDR1 is SGDLS, CDR2 YYNGEE. CDR3 in amino acids: CASSTSTSGVSYEQYF. The CDR3 DNA reads TGTGCCAGCAGCACCTCGACTAGCGGGGTCTCCTACGAGCAGTACTTC.

This clonotype was detected many times. The chain couples TRBV4-2 to TRBJ2-4; 7 nucleotides match TRBD2. The germline V gene encodes CDR1 LGHNA and CDR2 YNFKEQ. The CDR3 spans 15 residues. V was clipped by 0 bases and J by 6 bases; unmatched bases: 5. The CDR3 protein is CASSQDSASGNIQYF. The CDR3 nucleotides are TGTGCCAGCAGCCAAGATTCGGCTAGCGGAAACATTCAGTACTTC.

This clonotype has a handful of counts. The chain has TRBV28 and TRBJ1-2, with no clear D. CDR1 MDHEN and CDR2 SYDVKM come from the germline V gene. This CDR3 contains 12 residues. Trimming shortened V by 6 bases and J by 0 bases, and 5 bases separated the two germline ends. The CDR3 here is CASSAANYGYTF. In DNA, the CDR3 is TGTGCCAGCAGCGCTGCTAACTATGGCTACACCTTC.

This clonotype appeared many times. The chain is built from TRBV10-3 and TRBJ2-7; D might be TRBD1 (5 bases). Germline-derived CDR1 and CDR2 are ENHRY and SYGVKD. CDR3 length: 12 amino acids. V was trimmed by 11 bases and J by 3 bases, leaving 14 bases between them. In nucleotides, the CDR3 is TGTGCCTCTCAAGGGGCCTACTACGAGCAGTACTTC. Translated: CASQGAYYEQYF.

This clonotype was found many times. This sequence joins TRBV9 and TRBJ2-7; a weak D match, TRBD1 (5 bases). V gave up 0 bases and J gave up 2 bases, with 12 bases separating them. Germline CDR1 reads SGDLS; CDR2 reads YYNGEE. The CDR3 runs to 15 residues. The CDR3 reads CASSVAEGEAYEQYF. CDR3 DNA sequence: TGTGCCAGCAGCGTAGCGGAAGGGGAAGCCTACGAGCAGTACTTC.

The chain couples TRBV7-6 to TRBJ2-7; 12 bases agree with TRBD2. Germline loops: CDR1 SGHVS, CDR2 FNYEAQ. V shed 5 bases and J 6 bases; nucleotides not matched to a gene: 8. The CDR3 runs 15 residues. CDR3 amino acids: CASSRTSGTPSEQYF. Here the CDR3 DNA reads TGTGCCAGCAGCCGGACTAGCGGGACTCCCTCCGAGCAGTACTTC.